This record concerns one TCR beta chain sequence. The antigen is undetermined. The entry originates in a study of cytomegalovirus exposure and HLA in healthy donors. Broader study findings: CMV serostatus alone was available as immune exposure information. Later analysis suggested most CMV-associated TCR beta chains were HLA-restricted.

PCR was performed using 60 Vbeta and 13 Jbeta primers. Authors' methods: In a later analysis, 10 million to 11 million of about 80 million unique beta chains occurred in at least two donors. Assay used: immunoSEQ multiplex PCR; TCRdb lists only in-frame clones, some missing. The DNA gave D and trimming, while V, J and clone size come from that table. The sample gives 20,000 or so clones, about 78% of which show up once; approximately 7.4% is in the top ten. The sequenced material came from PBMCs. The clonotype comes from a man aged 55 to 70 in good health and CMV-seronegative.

CDR3 nucleotide sequence: TGTGCCAGCAGCTTAGCTCCCGGGACAGGGGGAGGAGATACGCAGTATTTT. Translated: CASSLAPGTGGGDTQYF. The chain is built from TRBV7-2 and TRBJ2-3, with 11 bases lining up with TRBD1. Unmatched junction bases numbered 7, after V lost 0 bases and J lost 5 bases. CDR3 length: 17 residues. Germline CDR1 is SGHTA and CDR2 is FQGNSA.